This paragraph covers one T cell receptor beta chain sequence. Only in-frame clones appear in the TCRdb table, and some are missing; sequencing was by immunoSEQ multiplex PCR. Of about 340,000 clones listed, around 80% are singletons. This record comes from a study of blood T cell repertoires in COVID-19. The V end lost 0 bases, the J end lost 2 bases, and 11 bases lay between the germline ends. Looked up from germline, CDR1 is MGHRA and CDR2 is YSYEKL. The length of the CDR3 is 16 residues. The chain joins TRBV4-1 to TRBJ2-1, with D unresolved. Specimen: peripheral blood. The TCR was taken from a man aged 25-40 years with active or convalescent COVID-19. Here the CDR3 reads CASSQDGHPTYNEQFF. In DNA, the CDR3 is TGCGCCAGCAGCCAAGATGGGCACCCGACCTACAATGAGCAGTTCTTC.